Listed here are 21 T cell receptor beta chains from one sample, sequenced in a study of shared clonotypes between healthy human individuals. Only in-frame clones appear in the TCRdb table, and some are missing; sequencing was by immunoSEQ multiplex PCR. The sample contains around 1.1 million clones, 70% to 80% of which appear only once. Sample: memory CD4+ T cells from PBMCs. The subset was: CD45RA-negative fraction. These TCRs come from a man between 18 and 35 years old in good health. Some clones in this sample may be carry-over from other donors' samples.

As concerns this clone: A far larger clone differs by one base, so this is likely a read error. V usage is TRBV5-5 and J usage is TRBJ1-1, with TRBD1 identical over 9 bases. The CDR3 is made up of 13 amino acids. Germline-derived CDR1 and CDR2 are SGHKS and YYEKEE (reference sequence). V was clipped by 4 bases and J by 4 bases; unmatched bases: 2. The CDR3 sequence is CASSTGQGTEAFF. The CDR3 DNA follows: TGTGCCAGCAGCACGGGACAGGGCACTGAAGCTTTCTTT.

Turning to this clone: This sequence is one base from a far larger clone and is likely a read error. The chain links TRBV5-1 to TRBJ2-2; 12 positions match TRBD2. Germline CDR1 is SGHRS and CDR2 is YFSETQ. The CDR3 spans 17 residues. CDR3 residues: CASSLETSGRRTGEPFF. The DNA of the CDR3 is TGCGCCAGCAGCTTGGAGACTAGCGGGAGAAGAACCGGGGAGCCGTTTTTT.

To note about this clone: Possible read error: a much larger clone is one base away. The sample contains more than one DNA sequence encoding this CDR3. The chain carries TRBV7-3 and TRBJ2-7, with D possibly being TRBD2 (5 bases). The CDR3 runs 13 residues. Germline lookup yields CDR1 SGHTA and CDR2 FQGTGA. V was trimmed by 5 bases and J by 2 bases, leaving 10 bases between them. The CDR3 reads CASSPRGTYEQYF. The CDR3 coding sequence is TGTGCCAGCAGCCCCCGGGGTACCTACGAGCAGTACTTC.

This sequence joins TRBV4-1 and TRBJ1-4, with 7 bases identical to TRBD1. This CDR3 has 16 residues. Germline lookup yields CDR1 MGHRA and CDR2 YSYEKL. V gave up 3 bases and J gave up 5 bases; unmatched junction bases: 9. CDR3 sequence reads: CASSQSRQGPNEKLFF. CDR3 bases: TGCGCCAGCAGCCAGAGCCGACAGGGACCCAATGAAAAACTGTTTTTT.

The chain joins TRBV28 to TRBJ2-5, with D hard to call. The CDR3 covers 16 residues. V lost 6 bases to trimming and J lost 5 bases, with 22 bases between them. The germline V gene encodes CDR1 MDHEN and CDR2 SYDVKM. The CDR3 here is CASSRSSGIRWETQYF. CDR3 nucleotide sequence: TGTGCCAGCAGCCGCAGTAGTGGGATCCGGTGGGAGACCCAGTACTTC.

The sample holds one count of this clone. The chain recombines TRBV2 with TRBJ1-2, with unresolved D. Germline V lookup: CDR1 SNHLY, CDR2 FYNNEI. The CDR3 sequence is 11 residues long. Trimming pared 7 bases from V and 1 base from J, leaving 4 bases between. The CDR3 DNA reads TGTGCCAGCAAAGTTAACTATGGCTACACCTTC. This gives the protein CASKVNYGYTF.

V gene TRBV10-1 combines with J gene TRBJ1-1; D perhaps matches TRBD1 (5 bases). The germline V gene encodes CDR1 WNHNN and CDR2 SYGVQD (reference sequence). The V and J ends lost 0 bases and 11 bases respectively, with 13 bases between them. This CDR3 has 13 residues. The CDR3 spells CASSESGTPRAFF. The CDR3 DNA follows: TGCGCCAGCAGTGAGTCGGGGACCCCAAGGGCTTTCTTT.

J is TRBJ1-2 and V is TRBV7-2, with 7 bases aligning to TRBD1. There are 15 residues in the CDR3. V lost 2 bases and J lost 5; bases outside the gene matches: 8. The V gene's germline CDR1 is SGHTA and CDR2 FQGNSA. The DNA of the CDR3 is TGTGCCAGCAGCTTATCGGAGGGGGCATGGTATGGCTACACCTTC. It codes for CASSLSEGAWYGYTF.

For this clone: Being one base from a much bigger clone, this may be a read error. Other DNA sequences in the same sample also yield this CDR3. This chain links TRBV2 with TRBJ2-1, with 7 bases matching TRBD2. Germline lookup yields CDR1 SNHLY and CDR2 FYNNEI. The CDR3 runs 11 residues. The CDR3 DNA reads TGTGCTAGCGGGCTAGCCGATGAGCAGTTCTTC. This codes for CASGLADEQFF.

The chain couples TRBV29-1 to TRBJ1-2; D is perhaps TRBD1 (5 bases). Germline V gene sequence: CDR1 SQVTM, CDR2 ANQGSEA. V dropped 1 base and J dropped 0 bases, with 9 bases sitting between them. There are 14 residues in the CDR3. The CDR3 here is CSVEGQSTNYGYTF. CDR3 DNA sequence: TGCAGCGTTGAAGGACAGTCAACTAACTATGGCTACACCTTC.

The chain uses TRBV5-1 and TRBJ2-5; D is perhaps TRBD2 (6 bases). The CDR3 extends over 14 amino acids. The ends were cut back, 4 bases at V and 2 bases at J, with 12 bases in the middle. Germline-derived CDR1 and CDR2 are SGHRS and YFSETQ. This CDR3 is CASSLRTTQETQYF. The DNA of the CDR3 is TGCGCCAGCAGCCTCCGGACTACTCAAGAGACCCAGTACTTC.

This clone has more than one count but fewer than ten. V is TRBV2 and J is TRBJ2-5, with D possibly matching TRBD2 (5 bases). CDR1 SNHLY and CDR2 FYNNEI come from the germline V gene. The CDR3 has 13 residues. V lost 7 bases to trimming and J lost 5 bases, with 14 bases between them. The CDR3 protein is CASNDGMGETQYF. Here the CDR3 DNA reads TGTGCCAGCAACGACGGGATGGGGGAGACCCAGTACTTC.

This clone has just one count. The chain uses TRBV2 and TRBJ2-7; 9 bases are shared with TRBD2. V dropped 6 bases and J dropped 5; count of bases not matched to a gene: 8. The CDR3 runs to 14 residues. Germline V gene data show CDR1 as SNHLY and CDR2 as FYNNEI. The CDR3 is CASSAGGGKNEQYF. The DNA for the CDR3 is TGTGCCAGCAGCGCGGGAGGGGGCAAGAACGAGCAGTACTTC.

This chain links TRBV7-9 with TRBJ1-1; tentatively, D is TRBD1 (5 bases). Germline loops: CDR1 SEHNR, CDR2 FQNEAQ (reference sequence). Trimming cost V 11 bases and J 3 bases, with 16 bases left between them. The CDR3 has 13 residues. The CDR3 DNA follows: TGTGCCGGGGCAGGGAGGTCTGACACTGAAGCTTTCTTT. As protein: CAGAGRSDTEAFF.

This clone has a handful of counts. The sample carries other DNA sequences with the same CDR3. The rearrangement uses TRBV5-1 and TRBJ2-1; TRBD1 agrees at 11 bases. CDR1 is SGHRS and CDR2 is YFSETQ in the germline V gene. After removal of 4 bases from V and 6 bases from J, the junction contained 3 bases not matched to a gene. CDR3 length: 14 amino acids. The CDR3 here is CASSLGTGGNEQFF. The CDR3 bases are TGCGCCAGCAGCCTCGGGACAGGGGGCAATGAGCAGTTCTTC. The variable domain in full, with the rest retrieved from reference TRBV5-1 and TRBJ2-1, is KAGVTQTPRYLIKTRGQQVTLSCSPISGHRSVSWYQQTPGQGLQFLFEYFSETQRNKGNFPGRFSGRQFSNSRSEMNVSTLELGDSALYLCASSLGTGGNEQFFGPGTRLTVL.

This clone was picked up one time. This chain joins TRBV18 and TRBJ2-7; possibly TRBD1 or TRBD2 for D (5 bases each). Per germline, CDR1 KGHSH and CDR2 LQKENI. The CDR3 totals 13 residues. The V end lost 6 bases, the J end lost 2 bases, and 11 bases lay between the germline ends. CDR3 sequence (DNA): TGTGCCAGCTCCGGGGCCTCGACCTACGAGCAGTACTTC. It codes for CASSGASTYEQYF.

The chain uses TRBV29-1 and TRBJ2-2; 15 nucleotides align to TRBD2. The CDR3 is made up of 17 amino acids. CDR1 is SQVTM, CDR2 ANQGSEA, per germline. The ends lost 7 bases at V and 4 bases at J; junction bases unmatched: 10. CDR3 loop: CSGLGLAGGATTGELFF. As DNA, the CDR3 is TGCAGCGGGCTGGGACTAGCGGGAGGCGCTACCACCGGGGAGCTGTTTTTT.

The CDR3 DNA reads as TGCAGCGTTGACGGCATTGAAGCTTTCTTT. Translation: CSVDGIEAFF. V is TRBV29-1 and J is TRBJ1-1; D is unresolved. Trimming took off 3 bases at V and 7 bases at J, with 6 bases between the two ends. Per the germline V gene, CDR1 is SQVTM and CDR2 is ANQGSEA. There are 10 residues in the CDR3.

As for this clone: This sample includes further DNA sequences coding for the same CDR3. The rearrangement links TRBV29-1 to TRBJ2-5; no clear D. Germline-derived CDR1 and CDR2 are SQVTM and ANQGSEA. Between the trimmed V and J ends, which lost 1 base and 3 bases, there was a span of 6 bases. The CDR3 runs to 12 residues. Here the CDR3 reads CSVEGAEETQYF. CDR3 coding DNA: TGCAGCGTTGAAGGGGCGGAAGAGACCCAGTACTTC.

V is TRBV5-1 and J is TRBJ2-1; 16 nucleotides match TRBD2. The CDR3 is 18 amino acids. Germline V gives CDR1 SGHRS, CDR2 YFSETQ. Unmatched junction bases numbered 11, after V lost 4 bases and J lost 7 bases. The CDR3 is CASSIQGLAGGLSNEQFF. The CDR3 DNA reads as TGCGCCAGCAGCATCCAGGGACTAGCGGGAGGGCTTTCTAATGAGCAGTTCTTC. Filled out from reference TRBV5-1 and TRBJ2-1, the complete variable domain reads KAGVTQTPRYLIKTRGQQVTLSCSPISGHRSVSWYQQTPGQGLQFLFEYFSETQRNKGNFPGRFSGRQFSNSRSEMNVSTLELGDSALYLCASSIQGLAGGLSNEQFFGPGTRLTVL.

This chain uses TRBV5-1 with TRBJ2-2; D call uncertain. Per germline, CDR1 SGHRS and CDR2 YFSETQ. This CDR3 spans 15 amino acids. The V and J ends lost 4 bases and 1 base respectively, with 11 bases between them. The CDR3 loop reads CASSPRAGNTGELFF. Here the CDR3 DNA reads TGCGCCAGCAGCCCCAGAGCAGGGAACACCGGGGAGCTGTTTTTT.